The rows below give T cell receptor beta chains drawn from one sample of a study of blood T cells in healthy people across ages. From the 5' RACE reads, TCRdb called clonotypes with MiXCR, one entry per CDR3 protein. This table has some 710,000 distinct CDR3 sequences, about 20% appearing once. Material: blood. The receptors come from a man aged 65-85 years in good health. Both conserved end residues are part of each CDR3. The D gene is left open where the match is weak. Not all rows give a size; the values are once, few, many and, for expanded clones, a class.

CDR3 protein	CDR3 DNA	V gene	J gene	D gene	clone size
CASSLRDQQFF	TGTGCCAGCAGCCTCCGGGACCAGCAGTTCTTC	TRBV12-3/TRBV12-4	TRBJ2-1	-	few
CASSSEQGTEAFF	TGTGCCAGCAGCTCCGAGCAGGGCACTGAAGCTTTCTTT	TRBV7-9	TRBJ1-1	-	few
CASSFGTSGGAGSYNEQFF	TGCGCCAGCAGCTTCGGGACTAGCGGGGGGGCCGGTTCCTACAATGAGCAGTTCTTC	TRBV5-1	TRBJ2-1	TRBD2	-
CAISEKSNQPQHF	TGTGCCATCAGTGAAAAGAGCAATCAGCCCCAGCATTTT	TRBV10-3	TRBJ1-5	-	-
CASTWGDYGTDTQYF	TGTGCCAGCACGTGGGGGGACTACGGGACAGATACGCAGTATTTT	TRBV12-3/TRBV12-4	TRBJ2-3	TRBD2	-
CSAREGSVNQPQHF	TGCAGTGCTAGAGAAGGGAGCGTAAATCAGCCCCAGCATTTT	TRBV20-1	TRBJ1-5	-	-
CASSLIGTGGFSYNEQFF	TGTGCCAGCAGTTTAATTGGGACAGGGGGTTTCTCCTACAATGAGCAGTTCTTC	TRBV28	TRBJ2-1	TRBD1	few
CSARDLGAATNEKLFF	TGCAGTGCTAGAGATTTGGGGGCTGCAACTAATGAAAAACTGTTTTTT	TRBV20-1	TRBJ1-4	-	few
CSVGEFSYNEQFF	TGCAGCGTTGGGGAGTTCTCCTACAATGAGCAGTTCTTC	TRBV29-1	TRBJ2-1	-	few
CSVDAQGIAEAFF	TGCAGCGTTGATGCACAGGGGATCGCTGAAGCTTTCTTT	TRBV29-1	TRBJ1-1	TRBD1	-
CSVKRRLNEKLFF	TGCAGCGTTAAGCGCAGACTTAATGAAAAACTGTTTTTT	TRBV29-1	TRBJ1-4	-	few
CASGPGLAVTDTQYF	TGTGCCAGCGGACCCGGACTAGCGGTCACAGATACGCAGTATTTT	TRBV9	TRBJ2-3	TRBD2	-
CASSLEGARNNEQFF	TGTGCCAGCAGCTTAGAGGGGGCCCGAAACAATGAGCAGTTCTTC	TRBV11-1	TRBJ2-1	TRBD1	few
CASSLLSGGEAYEQYF	TGTGCCAGCAGCTTATTAAGCGGGGGGGAGGCCTACGAGCAGTACTTC	TRBV7-9	TRBJ2-7	TRBD2	-
CASRPGIGGNQPQHF	TGTGCCAGCAGACCGGGGATCGGGGGCAATCAGCCCCAGCATTTT	TRBV7-2	TRBJ1-5	-	-
CASRTSGAGVFPGYTF	TGTGCCAGCAGAACGAGCGGGGCCGGGGTTTTTCCTGGCTACACCTTC	TRBV14	TRBJ1-2	-	many
CSAGTGGAGQPQHF	TGCAGCGCCGGGACAGGGGGCGCGGGTCAGCCCCAGCATTTT	TRBV29-1	TRBJ1-5	TRBD1	few
CASSPGTSGRAGNEQFF	TGTGCCAGCAGCCCAGGGACTAGCGGGAGGGCTGGGAATGAGCAGTTCTTC	TRBV7-2	TRBJ2-1	TRBD2	few
CSARTTIAGPYNEQFF	TGCAGTGCTAGAACCACCATAGCAGGGCCATACAATGAGCAGTTCTTC	TRBV20-1	TRBJ2-1	-	-
CSARDPRLAGGPRTGELFF	TGCAGTGCTAGAGATCCCAGGCTAGCGGGAGGGCCAAGGACCGGGGAGCTGTTTTTT	TRBV20-1	TRBJ2-2	TRBD2	few
CSLGLAVLREQFF	TGCAGTCTCGGACTAGCGGTCCTCAGGGAGCAGTTCTTC	TRBV20-1	TRBJ2-1	TRBD2	-
CASSLTASGGVMAQYF	TGCGCCAGCAGCTTGACGGCTAGCGGGGGCGTCATGGCCCAGTACTTC	TRBV5-1	TRBJ2-5	TRBD2	-
CASYKSGANVLTF	TGTGCCAGCTACAAGTCTGGGGCCAACGTCCTGACTTTC	TRBV6-1	TRBJ2-6	-	few
CASSSTRASGFQETQYF	TGTGCCAGCAGTTCCACCCGGGCTAGCGGGTTTCAAGAGACCCAGTACTTC	TRBV12-3/TRBV12-4	TRBJ2-5	TRBD2	-
CASSPGPSGSVLDEQFF	TGTGCCAGCAGCCCCGGTCCTAGCGGGAGTGTCCTGGATGAGCAGTTCTTC	TRBV5-6	TRBJ2-1	TRBD2	-
CASSFEGPEAFF	TGCGCCAGCAGCTTTGAGGGTCCTGAAGCTTTCTTT	TRBV5-1	TRBJ1-1	-	many
CASSLGVGDTQYF	TGCGCCAGCAGCTTAGGAGTCGGGGATACGCAGTATTTT	TRBV5-1	TRBJ2-3	-	many
CASKGDSNYGYTF	TGTGCCAGCAAAGGGGACAGCAACTATGGCTACACCTTC	TRBV27	TRBJ1-2	TRBD1	-
CASSLAGLKGEQFF	TGTGCCAGCAGCTTGGCGGGTCTAAAGGGTGAGCAGTTCTTC	TRBV5-5	TRBJ2-1	-	few
CASSQVQAANYGYTF	TGTGCCAGCAGCCAAGTTCAGGCAGCTAACTATGGCTACACCTTC	TRBV4-2	TRBJ1-2	-	-
CASSQAPDRYNEQFF	TGTGCCAGCAGCCAAGCCCCCGACAGATACAATGAGCAGTTCTTC	TRBV3-1	TRBJ2-1	-	few